A selection of T cell receptor beta chains follows, all from one sample in a study of T cell changes during pregnancy in multiple sclerosis. Sequencing was performed with immunoSEQ multiplex PCR; in TCRdb, only in-frame clones are kept and a portion is missing. Here the sample spans roughly 93,000 clones, approximately 90% being singletons. The starting material was peripheral blood, obtained in the first trimester of pregnancy. The receptors originated from a female donor in good health, enrolled as a control in a pregnancy study. Each CDR3 is given without its conserved first and last residue. Each record gives: J gene, D gene, V gene, CDR3 protein. The D gene is left open where the match is weak.

J gene: TRBJ2-2
D gene: TRBD1
V gene: TRBV30
CDR3 protein: AWRRGYTGELF

J gene: TRBJ1-5
D gene: TRBD1
V gene: TRBV2
CDR3 protein: ASSEDRLSNQPQH

J gene: TRBJ2-4
D gene: NA
V gene: TRBV11-3
CDR3 protein: ASSPPTTGSIQY

J gene: TRBJ2-3
D gene: NA
V gene: TRBV10-3
CDR3 protein: AISREDTQY

J gene: TRBJ1-1
D gene: NA
V gene: TRBV7-2
CDR3 protein: ASSLNPGLTDPEAF

J gene: TRBJ2-1
D gene: NA
V gene: TRBV6-5
CDR3 protein: ASSLTAGSYNEQF

J gene: TRBJ1-1
D gene: NA
V gene: TRBV15
CDR3 protein: ATSRDRGGGTEAF

J gene: TRBJ2-1
D gene: TRBD2
V gene: TRBV28
CDR3 protein: ASSPPGGWNNEQF

J gene: TRBJ1-5
D gene: TRBD1
V gene: TRBV19
CDR3 protein: ASSMGGRTGRGFSNQPQH

J gene: TRBJ2-1
D gene: NA
V gene: TRBV11-2
CDR3 protein: ASSLTDNEQF

J gene: TRBJ1-2
D gene: NA
V gene: TRBV2
CDR3 protein: ASRQGTNYGYT

J gene: TRBJ1-4
D gene: TRBD1
V gene: TRBV19
CDR3 protein: ASSGSGQGGKLF

J gene: TRBJ2-7
D gene: TRBD2
V gene: TRBV7-2
CDR3 protein: ASSVTSGYYEQY

J gene: TRBJ1-2
D gene: NA
V gene: TRBV19
CDR3 protein: AKRQVGSNYGYT

J gene: TRBJ1-4
D gene: NA
V gene: TRBV5-1
CDR3 protein: ASRPAGSWTNEKLF

J gene: TRBJ1-1
D gene: NA
V gene: TRBV9
CDR3 protein: ASSASLNTEAF

J gene: TRBJ2-2
D gene: NA
V gene: TRBV7-2
CDR3 protein: ASSLASVGTGELF

J gene: TRBJ1-5
D gene: TRBD1
V gene: TRBV15
CDR3 protein: ATSKQGDRNQPQH

J gene: TRBJ1-1
D gene: NA
V gene: TRBV27
CDR3 protein: ASSYGVFNTEAF

J gene: TRBJ1-2
D gene: NA
V gene: TRBV6-1
CDR3 protein: ALGRTVIYGYT

J gene: TRBJ1-3
D gene: NA
V gene: TRBV5-8
CDR3 protein: ASSLGQVSGNTIY

J gene: TRBJ1-6
D gene: NA
V gene: TRBV7-9
CDR3 protein: ASSPTGGRSPLH

J gene: TRBJ1-2
D gene: NA
V gene: TRBV10-3
CDR3 protein: AISASDTYGYT

J gene: TRBJ1-2
D gene: TRBD1
V gene: TRBV9
CDR3 protein: ASSQRGSMGTGGEGYT

J gene: TRBJ1-4
D gene: TRBD1
V gene: TRBV4-1
CDR3 protein: ASSQLGTGDEKLF

J gene: TRBJ1-4
D gene: NA
V gene: TRBV2
CDR3 protein: ASSDPGATNEKLF

J gene: TRBJ1-5
D gene: TRBD1
V gene: TRBV4-3
CDR3 protein: ASSLGTGENQPQH

J gene: TRBJ1-2
D gene: NA
V gene: TRBV5-1
CDR3 protein: ASKGEGPNYGYT

J gene: TRBJ2-7
D gene: NA
V gene: TRBV28
CDR3 protein: ASTSGNSRAYEQY

J gene: TRBJ1-5
D gene: NA
V gene: TRBV7-9
CDR3 protein: ASSLGAEPVHPQH

J gene: TRBJ2-1
D gene: TRBD2
V gene: TRBV15
CDR3 protein: ATSRGSWRGTGNEQF

J gene: TRBJ2-1
D gene: TRBD1
V gene: TRBV25-1
CDR3 protein: ASSVRQGTYNEQF

J gene: TRBJ1-1
D gene: NA
V gene: TRBV4-3
CDR3 protein: ASSPGRTAEAF

J gene: TRBJ1-2
D gene: NA
V gene: TRBV9
CDR3 protein: ASSVWGDGYT

J gene: TRBJ2-5
D gene: NA
V gene: TRBV5-1
CDR3 protein: ASSLFSTQETQY

J gene: TRBJ2-7
D gene: NA
V gene: TRBV2
CDR3 protein: AILGRSSYEQY

J gene: TRBJ1-2
D gene: NA
V gene: TRBV4-3
CDR3 protein: ASSQEVAGAVYGYT

J gene: TRBJ1-4
D gene: NA
V gene: TRBV6-6
CDR3 protein: ASIWGQPATNEKLF

J gene: TRBJ1-4
D gene: NA
V gene: TRBV30
CDR3 protein: AWSVGVATNEKLF

J gene: TRBJ2-1
D gene: TRBD1
V gene: TRBV7-6
CDR3 protein: ASSEDRTTYNEQF